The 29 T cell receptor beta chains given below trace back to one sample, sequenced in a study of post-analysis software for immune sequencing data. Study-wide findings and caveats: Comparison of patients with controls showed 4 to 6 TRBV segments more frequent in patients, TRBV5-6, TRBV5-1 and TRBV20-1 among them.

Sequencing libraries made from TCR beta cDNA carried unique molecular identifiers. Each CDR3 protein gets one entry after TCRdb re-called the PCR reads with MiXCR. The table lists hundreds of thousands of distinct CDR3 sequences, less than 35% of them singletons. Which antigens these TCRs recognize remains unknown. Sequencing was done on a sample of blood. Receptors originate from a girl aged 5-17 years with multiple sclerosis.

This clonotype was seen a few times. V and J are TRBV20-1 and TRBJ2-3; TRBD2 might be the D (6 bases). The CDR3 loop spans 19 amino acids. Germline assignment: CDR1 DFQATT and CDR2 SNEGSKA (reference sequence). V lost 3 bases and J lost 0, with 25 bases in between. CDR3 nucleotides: TGCAGTGCTAGCCCAGGGACGGGAGTTTTCTATACTAGCACAGATACGCAGTATTTT. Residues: CSASPGTGVFYTSTDTQYF.

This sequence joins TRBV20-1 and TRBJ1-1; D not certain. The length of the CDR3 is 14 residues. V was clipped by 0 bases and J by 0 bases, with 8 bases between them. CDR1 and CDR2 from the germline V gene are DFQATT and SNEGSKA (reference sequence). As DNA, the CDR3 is TGCAGTGCTAGAGACCCAGCTATGAACACTGAAGCTTTCTTT. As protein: CSARDPAMNTEAFF.

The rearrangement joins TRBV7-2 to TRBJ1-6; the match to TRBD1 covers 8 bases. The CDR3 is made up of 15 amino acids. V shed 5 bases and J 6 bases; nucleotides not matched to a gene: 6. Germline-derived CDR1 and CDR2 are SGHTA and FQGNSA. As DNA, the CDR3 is TGTGCCAGCAGCATCGGACAGGGAGGTAATTCACCCCTCCACTTT. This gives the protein CASSIGQGGNSPLHF. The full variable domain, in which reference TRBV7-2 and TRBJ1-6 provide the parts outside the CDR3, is GAGVSQSPSNKVTEKGKDVELRCDPISGHTALYWYRQSLGQGLEFLIYFQGNSAPDKSGLPSDRFSAERTGGSVSTLTIQRTQQEDSAVYLCASSIGQGGNSPLHFGNGTRLTVT.

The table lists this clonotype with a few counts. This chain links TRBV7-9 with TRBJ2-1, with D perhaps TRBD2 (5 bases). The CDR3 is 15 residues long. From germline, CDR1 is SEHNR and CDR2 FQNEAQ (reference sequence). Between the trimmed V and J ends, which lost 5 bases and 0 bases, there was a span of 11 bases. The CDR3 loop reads CASSPQRASYNEQFF. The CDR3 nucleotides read TGTGCCAGCAGCCCGCAGAGGGCCTCCTACAATGAGCAGTTCTTC.

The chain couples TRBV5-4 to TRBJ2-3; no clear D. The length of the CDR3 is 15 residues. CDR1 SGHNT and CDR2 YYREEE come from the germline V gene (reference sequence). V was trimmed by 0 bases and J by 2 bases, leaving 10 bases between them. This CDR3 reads CASSLAAGLTDTQYF. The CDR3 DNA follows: TGTGCCAGCAGCTTGGCCGCAGGCCTCACAGATACGCAGTATTTT.

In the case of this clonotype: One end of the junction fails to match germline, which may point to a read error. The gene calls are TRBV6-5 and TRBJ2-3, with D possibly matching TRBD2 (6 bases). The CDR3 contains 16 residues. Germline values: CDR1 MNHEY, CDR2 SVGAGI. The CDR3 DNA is TGTGCCAGCAGCTACTCTAGCGCCATTAGCACAGATACGCAGTATTTT. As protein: CASSYSSAISTDTQYF.

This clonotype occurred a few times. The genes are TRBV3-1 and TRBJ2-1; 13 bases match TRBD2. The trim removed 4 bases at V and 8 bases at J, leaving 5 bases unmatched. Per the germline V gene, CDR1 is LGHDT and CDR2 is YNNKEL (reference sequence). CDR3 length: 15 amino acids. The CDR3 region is CASSLGTSGDHEQFF. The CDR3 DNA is TGTGCCAGCAGCCTGGGGACTAGCGGGGACCATGAGCAGTTCTTC.

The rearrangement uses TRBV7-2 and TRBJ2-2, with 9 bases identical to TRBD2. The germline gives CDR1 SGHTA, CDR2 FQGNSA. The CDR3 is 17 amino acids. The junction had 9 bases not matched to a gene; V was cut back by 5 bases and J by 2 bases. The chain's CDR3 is CASSRPGGLANTGELFF. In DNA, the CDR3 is TGTGCCAGCAGCCGCCCGGGGGGACTAGCAAACACCGGGGAGCTGTTTTTT. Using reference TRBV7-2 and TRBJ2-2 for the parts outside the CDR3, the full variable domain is GAGVSQSPSNKVTEKGKDVELRCDPISGHTALYWYRQSLGQGLEFLIYFQGNSAPDKSGLPSDRFSAERTGGSVSTLTIQRTQQEDSAVYLCASSRPGGLANTGELFFGEGSRLTVL.

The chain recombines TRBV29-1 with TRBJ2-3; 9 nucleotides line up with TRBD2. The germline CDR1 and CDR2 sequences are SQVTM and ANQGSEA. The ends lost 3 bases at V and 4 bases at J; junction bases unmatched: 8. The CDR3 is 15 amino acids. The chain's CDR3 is CSVEERGDFSDTQYF. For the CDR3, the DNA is TGCAGCGTTGAGGAGCGGGGGGACTTTTCAGATACGCAGTATTTT.

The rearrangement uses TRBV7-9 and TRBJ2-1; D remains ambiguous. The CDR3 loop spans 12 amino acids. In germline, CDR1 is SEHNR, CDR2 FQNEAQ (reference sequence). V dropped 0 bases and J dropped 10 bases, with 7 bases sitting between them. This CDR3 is CASSLATREQFF. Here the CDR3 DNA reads TGTGCCAGCAGCTTAGCGACGAGAGAGCAGTTCTTC.

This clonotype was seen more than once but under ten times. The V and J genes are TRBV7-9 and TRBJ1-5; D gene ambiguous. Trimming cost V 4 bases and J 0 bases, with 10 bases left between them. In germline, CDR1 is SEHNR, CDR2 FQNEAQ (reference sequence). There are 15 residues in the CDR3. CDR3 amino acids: CASSSEGLSNQPQHF. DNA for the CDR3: TGTGCCAGCAGCTCCGAGGGCCTTAGCAATCAGCCCCAGCATTTT.

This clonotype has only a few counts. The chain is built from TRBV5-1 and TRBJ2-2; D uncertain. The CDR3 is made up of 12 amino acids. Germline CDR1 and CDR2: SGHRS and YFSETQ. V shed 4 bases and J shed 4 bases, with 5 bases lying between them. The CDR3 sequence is CASSGLTGELFF. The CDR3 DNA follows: TGCGCCAGCAGCGGCCTCACCGGGGAGCTGTTTTTT.

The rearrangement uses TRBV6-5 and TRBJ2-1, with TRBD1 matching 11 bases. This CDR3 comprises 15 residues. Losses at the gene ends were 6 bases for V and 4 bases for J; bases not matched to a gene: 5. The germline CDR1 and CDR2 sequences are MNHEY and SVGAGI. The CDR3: CASRQDRGLYNEQFF. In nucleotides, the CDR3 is TGTGCCAGCAGACAGGACAGGGGGCTATACAATGAGCAGTTCTTC.

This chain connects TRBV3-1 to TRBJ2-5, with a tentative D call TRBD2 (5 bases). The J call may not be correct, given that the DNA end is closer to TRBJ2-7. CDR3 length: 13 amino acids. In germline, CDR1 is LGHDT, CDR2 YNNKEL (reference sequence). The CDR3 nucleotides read TGTGCCAGCAGCCAAGATGCGGGTAACGAGCAGTACTTC. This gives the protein CASSQDAGNEQYF.

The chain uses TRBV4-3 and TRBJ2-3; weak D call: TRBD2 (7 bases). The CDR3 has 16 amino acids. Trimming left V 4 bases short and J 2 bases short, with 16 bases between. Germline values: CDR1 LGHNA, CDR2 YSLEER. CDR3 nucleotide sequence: TGCGCCAGCAGCCTTACGACGGGGGGCCCCACAGATACGCAGTATTTT. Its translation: CASSLTTGGPTDTQYF.

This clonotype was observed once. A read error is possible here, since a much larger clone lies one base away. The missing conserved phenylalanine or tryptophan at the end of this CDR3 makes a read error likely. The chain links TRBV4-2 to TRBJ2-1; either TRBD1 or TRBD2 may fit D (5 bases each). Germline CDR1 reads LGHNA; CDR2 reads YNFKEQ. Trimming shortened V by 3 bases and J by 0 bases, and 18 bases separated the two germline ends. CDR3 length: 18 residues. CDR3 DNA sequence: TGTGCCAGCAGCCAGCTACTCTTGGGGGAGAGCTCCTACAATGAGCAGTTCGTC. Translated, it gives CASSQLLLGESSYNEQFV.

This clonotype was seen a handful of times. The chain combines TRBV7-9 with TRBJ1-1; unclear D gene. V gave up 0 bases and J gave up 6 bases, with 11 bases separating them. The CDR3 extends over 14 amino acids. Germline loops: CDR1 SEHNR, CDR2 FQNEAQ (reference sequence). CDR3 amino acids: CASSLAGRRSEAFF. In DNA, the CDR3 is TGTGCCAGCAGCTTAGCGGGCAGACGATCTGAAGCTTTCTTT.

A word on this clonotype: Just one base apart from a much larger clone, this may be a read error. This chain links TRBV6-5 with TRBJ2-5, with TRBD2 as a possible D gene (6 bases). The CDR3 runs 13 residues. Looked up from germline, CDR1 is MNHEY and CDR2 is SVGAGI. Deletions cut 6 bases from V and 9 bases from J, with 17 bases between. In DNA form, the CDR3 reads TGTGCCAGCAGGTTACTAGAGTGGGAGGCCCAGTACTTC. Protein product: CASRLLEWEAQYF.

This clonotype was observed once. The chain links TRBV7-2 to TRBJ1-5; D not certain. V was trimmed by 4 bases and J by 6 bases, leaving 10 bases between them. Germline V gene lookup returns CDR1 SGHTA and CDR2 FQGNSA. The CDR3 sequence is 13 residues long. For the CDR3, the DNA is TGTGCCAGCAGCTCGACCGAGGGTCAGCCCCAGCATTTT. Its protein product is CASSSTEGQPQHF.

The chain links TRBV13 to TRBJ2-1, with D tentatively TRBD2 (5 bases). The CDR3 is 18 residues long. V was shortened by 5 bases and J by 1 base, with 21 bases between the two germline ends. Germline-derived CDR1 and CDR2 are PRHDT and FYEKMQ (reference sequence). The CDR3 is CASSPAVGTGWSYNEQFF. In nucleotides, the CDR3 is TGTGCCAGCAGCCCAGCGGTCGGCACCGGGTGGTCCTACAATGAGCAGTTCTTC. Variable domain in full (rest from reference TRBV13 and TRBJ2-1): AAGVIQSPRHLIKEKRETATLKCYPIPRHDTVYWYQQGPGQDPQFLISFYEKMQSDKGSIPDRFSAQQFSDYHSELNMSSLELGDSALYFCASSPAVGTGWSYNEQFFGPGTRLTVL.

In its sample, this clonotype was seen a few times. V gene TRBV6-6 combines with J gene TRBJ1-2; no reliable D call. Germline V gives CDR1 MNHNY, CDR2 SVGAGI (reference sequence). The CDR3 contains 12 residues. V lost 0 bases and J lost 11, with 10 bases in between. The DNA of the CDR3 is TGTGCCAGCAGTTACTCTCCGACCGATTACACCTTC. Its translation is CASSYSPTDYTF.

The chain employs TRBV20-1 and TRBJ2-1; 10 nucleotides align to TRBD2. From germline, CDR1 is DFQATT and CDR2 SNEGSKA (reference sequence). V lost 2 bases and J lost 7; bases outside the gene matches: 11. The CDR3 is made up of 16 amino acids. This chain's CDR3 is CSARNPQRGGRNEQFF. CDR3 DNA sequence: TGCAGTGCTAGAAACCCCCAGCGGGGGGGCAGGAATGAGCAGTTCTTC.

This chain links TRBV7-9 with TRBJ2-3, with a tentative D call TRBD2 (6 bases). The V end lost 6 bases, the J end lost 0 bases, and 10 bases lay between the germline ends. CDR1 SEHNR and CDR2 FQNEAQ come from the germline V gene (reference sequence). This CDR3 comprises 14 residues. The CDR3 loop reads CASRDRGSTDTQYF. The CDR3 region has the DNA TGTGCCAGCAGAGACCGGGGGAGCACAGATACGCAGTATTTT. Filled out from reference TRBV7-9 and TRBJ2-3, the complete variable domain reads DTGVSQNPRHKITKRGQNVTFRCDPISEHNRLYWYRQTLGQGPEFLTYFQNEAQLEKSRLLSDRFSAERPKGSFSTLEIQRTEQGDSAMYLCASRDRGSTDTQYFGPGTRLTVL.

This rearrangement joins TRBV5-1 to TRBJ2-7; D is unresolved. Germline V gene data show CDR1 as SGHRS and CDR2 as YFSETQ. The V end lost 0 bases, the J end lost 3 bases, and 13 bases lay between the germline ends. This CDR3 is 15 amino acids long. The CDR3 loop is CASSLGPTSYYEQYF. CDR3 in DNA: TGCGCCAGCAGCTTGGGCCCGACCTCATACTACGAGCAGTACTTC.

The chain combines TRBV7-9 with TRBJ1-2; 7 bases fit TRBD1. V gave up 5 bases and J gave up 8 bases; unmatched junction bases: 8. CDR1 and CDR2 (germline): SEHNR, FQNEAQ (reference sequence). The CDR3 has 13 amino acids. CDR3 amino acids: CASSHQTGNGYTF. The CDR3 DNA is TGTGCCAGCAGCCACCAGACAGGGAACGGCTACACCTTC. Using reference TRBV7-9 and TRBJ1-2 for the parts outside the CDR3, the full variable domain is DTGVSQNPRHKITKRGQNVTFRCDPISEHNRLYWYRQTLGQGPEFLTYFQNEAQLEKSRLLSDRFSAERPKGSFSTLEIQRTEQGDSAMYLCASSHQTGNGYTFGSGTRLTVV.

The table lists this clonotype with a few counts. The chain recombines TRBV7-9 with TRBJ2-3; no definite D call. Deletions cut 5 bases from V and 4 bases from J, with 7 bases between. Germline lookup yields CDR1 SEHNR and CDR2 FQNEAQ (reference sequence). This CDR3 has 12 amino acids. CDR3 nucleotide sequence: TGTGCCAGCAGCGCCGACTCAGATACGCAGTATTTT. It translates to CASSADSDTQYF.

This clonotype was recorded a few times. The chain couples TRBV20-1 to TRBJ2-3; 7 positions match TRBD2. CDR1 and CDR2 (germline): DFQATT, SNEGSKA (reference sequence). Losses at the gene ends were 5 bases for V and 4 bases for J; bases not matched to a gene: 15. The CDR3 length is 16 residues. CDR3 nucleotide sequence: TGCAGTGCTGACTATGAAGGTGTAGCGGGCGCAGATACGCAGTATTTT. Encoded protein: CSADYEGVAGADTQYF.

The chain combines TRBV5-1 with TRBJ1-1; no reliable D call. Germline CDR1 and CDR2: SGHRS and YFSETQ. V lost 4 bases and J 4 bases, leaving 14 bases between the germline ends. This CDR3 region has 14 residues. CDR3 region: CASSTERMFTEAFF. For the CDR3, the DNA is TGCGCCAGCAGCACCGAACGCATGTTCACTGAAGCTTTCTTT.

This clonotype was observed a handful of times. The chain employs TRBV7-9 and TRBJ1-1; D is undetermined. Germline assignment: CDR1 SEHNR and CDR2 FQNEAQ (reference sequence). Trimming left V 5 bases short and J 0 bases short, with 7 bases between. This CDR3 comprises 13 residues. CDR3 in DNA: TGTGCCAGCAGCCGAGACTTGAACACTGAAGCTTTCTTT. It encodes CASSRDLNTEAFF.